Detailed here is one T cell receptor (beta chain). Generated by immunoSEQ multiplex PCR, the TCRdb table keeps only in-frame clones and is missing some. The data hold 180,000 or so clones, with just over 90% observed a single time. The sample comes from a study of control samples from healthy donors and cancer patients. The CDR3 sequence is 16 residues long. The germline V gene has CDR1 SGHTA and CDR2 FQGNSA. V gave up 5 bases and J gave up 6 bases; unmatched junction bases: 12. The TCR originated in a woman in her fifties or sixties in good health. The sample consisted of blood. The chain couples TRBV7-2 to TRBJ2-1, with TRBD1 identical over 8 bases. In nucleotides, the CDR3 is TGTGCCAGCAGCCCATGGGGGACAGGTGGCGTCAATGAGCAGTTCTTC. Amino acids: CASSPWGTGGVNEQFF.